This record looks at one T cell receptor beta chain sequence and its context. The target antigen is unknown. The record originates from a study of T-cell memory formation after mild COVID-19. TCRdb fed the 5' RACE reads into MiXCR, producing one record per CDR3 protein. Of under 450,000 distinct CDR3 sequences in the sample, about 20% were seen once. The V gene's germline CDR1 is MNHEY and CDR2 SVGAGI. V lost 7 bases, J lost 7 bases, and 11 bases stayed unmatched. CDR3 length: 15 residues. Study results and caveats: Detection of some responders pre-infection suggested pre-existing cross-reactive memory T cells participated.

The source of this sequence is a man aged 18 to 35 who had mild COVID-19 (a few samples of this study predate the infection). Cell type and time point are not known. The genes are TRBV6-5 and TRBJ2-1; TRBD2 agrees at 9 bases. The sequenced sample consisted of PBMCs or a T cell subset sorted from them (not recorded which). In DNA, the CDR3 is TGTGCCAGCAAAGGACTCGCGGGGGGGGAGAATGAGCAGTTCTTC. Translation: CASKGLAGGENEQFF.